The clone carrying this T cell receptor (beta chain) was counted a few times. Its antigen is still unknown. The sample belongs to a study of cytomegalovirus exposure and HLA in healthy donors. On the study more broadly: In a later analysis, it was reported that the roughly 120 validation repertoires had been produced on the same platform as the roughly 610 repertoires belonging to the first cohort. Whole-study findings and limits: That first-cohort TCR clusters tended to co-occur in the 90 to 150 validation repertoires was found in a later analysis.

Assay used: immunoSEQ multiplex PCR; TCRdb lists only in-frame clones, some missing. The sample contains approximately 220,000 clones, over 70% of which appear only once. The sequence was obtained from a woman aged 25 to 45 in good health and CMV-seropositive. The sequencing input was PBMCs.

The CDR3 is CASSQQTGGTYEQYF. The CDR3 bases are TGCGCCAGCAGCCAACAGACAGGGGGCACCTACGAGCAGTACTTC. This rearrangement joins TRBV4-1 to TRBJ2-7; TRBD1 matches 10 bases. V lost 2 bases and J lost 2; bases outside the gene matches: 3. This CDR3 spans 15 amino acids. Germline V gene data show CDR1 as MGHRA and CDR2 as YSYEKL.